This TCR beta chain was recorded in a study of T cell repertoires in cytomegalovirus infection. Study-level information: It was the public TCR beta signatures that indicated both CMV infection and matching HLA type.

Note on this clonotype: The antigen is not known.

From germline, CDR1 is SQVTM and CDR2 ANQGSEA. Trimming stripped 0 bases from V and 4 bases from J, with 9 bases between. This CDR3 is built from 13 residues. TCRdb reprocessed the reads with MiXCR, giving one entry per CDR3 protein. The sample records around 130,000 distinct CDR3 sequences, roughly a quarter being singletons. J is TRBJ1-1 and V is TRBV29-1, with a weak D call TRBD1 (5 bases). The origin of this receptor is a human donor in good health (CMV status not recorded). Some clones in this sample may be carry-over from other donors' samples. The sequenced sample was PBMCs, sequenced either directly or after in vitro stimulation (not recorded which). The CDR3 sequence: CSVEDWGGTEAFF. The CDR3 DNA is TGCAGCGTTGAAGATTGGGGGGGCACTGAAGCTTTCTTT.